The T cell receptor beta chain described here comes from a study of blood T cells in healthy people across ages. Study details: For every two T cells, template switching captured about one barcoded beta molecule. Whole-study findings and limits: Fewer expanded clones and more diversity marked long-lived versus aged donors.

Germline CDR1 reads KGHDR; CDR2 reads SFDVKD. V shed 7 bases and J shed 1 base, with 9 bases lying between them. This CDR3 is built from 13 residues. Sample-barcoded 5' priming and a J-beta primer mix drove a second PCR of about 6 to 12 cycles. MiXCR, applied by TCRdb to the 5' RACE reads, yields one record per CDR3 protein. The sample lists 800,000 to 1,300,000 distinct CDR3 sequences, 25% occurring once. This clonotype was detected a few times. Its antigen remains unknown. These data also featured in a second study, about T cells of mothers and their children. That source adds: The donor cohort consisted of a few healthy Caucasian mothers and their six children.

This chain connects TRBV24-1 to TRBJ1-1; D not resolved. This clonotype originated in a girl aged 2 to 10 in good health. The sample was blood. This chain's CDR3 is CATSKEKNTEAFF. DNA for the CDR3: TGTGCCACCAGCAAGGAAAAGAACACTGAAGCTTTCTTT.